The 30 T cell receptor beta chains below were found in one sample sequenced in a study of blood T cell repertoires in COVID-19. Sequenced by immunoSEQ multiplex PCR; TCRdb stores in-frame clones only, minus some. The table has a few hundred thousand clones, over 70% seen once. The sequencing sample was made of peripheral blood. These receptors all come from a man aged 50-60 years with active or convalescent COVID-19.

The CDR3 spells CASSEALFTDTQYF. For the CDR3, the DNA is TGTGCCAGCAGTGAAGCTCTATTCACAGATACGCAGTATTTT. The chain links TRBV25-1 to TRBJ2-3, with D uncertain. V shed 2 bases and J shed 2 bases, with 8 bases lying between them. The CDR3 contains 14 residues. The germline CDR1 and CDR2 sequences are MGHDK and SYGVNS.

V usage is TRBV28 and J usage is TRBJ2-3; TRBD2 matches 14 bases. J lost 1 base, V lost 6 bases, and 9 bases had no gene match. Germline V gene sequence: CDR1 MDHEN, CDR2 SYDVKM. This CDR3 has 18 amino acids. The CDR3 DNA sequence: TGTGCCAGCAGCTGGGGGACTAGCGGGGGCCTAGGCACAGATACGCAGTATTTT. Translating gives CASSWGTSGGLGTDTQYF.

The chain combines TRBV6-5 with TRBJ1-5; D call uncertain. Deletions cut 8 bases from V and 2 bases from J, with 13 bases between. In germline, CDR1 is MNHEY, CDR2 SVGAGI. The CDR3 consists of 14 residues. CDR3 sequence: CASFGLRGNQPQHF. DNA of the CDR3: TGTGCCAGCTTTGGACTGAGGGGCAATCAGCCCCAGCATTTT.

This chain connects TRBV3-1 (or the pseudogene TRBV3-2) to TRBJ2-7, with unresolved D. V gave up 7 bases and J gave up 4 bases, with 11 bases separating them. This CDR3 comprises 12 residues. CDR1 is LGHDT and CDR2 is YNNKEL in the germline V gene (reference sequence). The CDR3 DNA sequence: TGTGCCAGCATGAGCCCCCTATACGAGCAGTACTTC. Its protein is CASMSPLYEQYF.

The rearrangement links TRBV12-3 or TRBV12-4 to TRBJ1-1; D gene unclear. The CDR3 contains 11 residues. Trimming took off 1 base at V and 7 bases at J, with 4 bases between the two ends. CDR3 coding DNA: TGTGCCAGCAGTTTAGGTAGTGAAGCTTTCTTT. It codes for CASSLGSEAFF.

The chain carries TRBV7-2 and TRBJ1-1, with D possibly matching TRBD1 (6 bases). The germline V gene has CDR1 SGHTA and CDR2 FQGNSA. V was pared by 3 bases and J by 2 bases, with 13 bases between. The CDR3 has 15 amino acids. CDR3: CASSFRRGRNTEAFF. CDR3 DNA sequence: TGTGCCAGCAGCTTCCGAAGGGGGAGAAACACTGAAGCTTTCTTT.

The V call is TRBV10-3, the J call TRBJ2-7; D not resolved. Trimming shortened V by 5 bases and J by 2 bases, and 7 bases separated the two germline ends. The CDR3 extends over 12 amino acids. Germline values: CDR1 ENHRY, CDR2 SYGVKD. This chain's CDR3 is CAISTVTYEQYF. In nucleotides, the CDR3 is TGTGCCATCAGTACAGTTACCTACGAGCAGTACTTC.

The gene calls are TRBV5-1 and TRBJ2-7; a weak D match, TRBD1 (6 bases). V lost 4 bases and J 4 bases, leaving 18 bases between the germline ends. The CDR3 has 15 amino acids. Germline-derived CDR1 and CDR2 are SGHRS and YFSETQ. The CDR3 loop is CASSAPTGSQYEQYF. The CDR3 bases are TGCGCCAGCAGCGCCCCAACAGGGTCTCAGTACGAGCAGTACTTC.

CDR3: CSAMGDAEAFF. The DNA of the CDR3 is TGCAGTGCCATGGGAGACGCTGAAGCTTTCTTT. The rearrangement joins TRBV20-1 to TRBJ1-1, with no clear D. The CDR3 loop spans 11 amino acids. The germline CDR1 and CDR2 sequences are DFQATT and SNEGSKA (reference sequence). With 6 bases removed from V and 6 bases from J, the gap between germline ends came to 11 bases.

The chain's CDR3 is CASRQPSEAKLFF. The CDR3, as DNA: TGTGCCAGCAGGCAACCTTCTGAGGCAAAACTGTTTTTT. The J gene is TRBJ1-4, the V gene TRBV6-5; D not resolved. Trimming took 6 bases from V and 10 from J, leaving 15 bases between them. CDR1 is MNHEY and CDR2 is SVGAGI in the germline V gene. The CDR3 spans 13 residues.

This chain connects TRBV9 to TRBJ2-1; no clear D gene. Germline V lookup: CDR1 SGDLS, CDR2 YYNGEE. Trimming shortened V by 0 bases and J by 2 bases, and 12 bases separated the two germline ends. The CDR3 sequence is 16 residues long. In nucleotides, the CDR3 is TGTGCCAGCAGCGTAGACAGTTTGTTCCCCTACAATGAGCAGTTCTTC. Its translation: CASSVDSLFPYNEQFF.

V and J are TRBV27 and TRBJ2-7, with D uncertain. The CDR3 contains 13 residues. Germline assignment: CDR1 MNHEY and CDR2 SMNVEV (reference sequence). Trimming pared 1 base from V and 7 bases from J, leaving 11 bases between. The CDR3 here is CASSLFASQEQYF. The CDR3 DNA reads as TGTGCCAGCAGTTTATTCGCCTCCCAGGAGCAGTACTTC.

This chain connects TRBV11-2 to TRBJ1-6, with D unclear. Trimming removed 3 bases at V and 7 bases at J, with 10 bases between. Germline V gene lookup returns CDR1 SGHAT and CDR2 FQNNGV. The CDR3 has 14 residues. The DNA for the CDR3 is TGTGCCAGCAGCTTTGGAGTCCTCAATTCACCCCTCCACTTT. It translates to CASSFGVLNSPLHF.

CDR3 sequence: CASSLKGGSYNEQFF. CDR3 sequence (DNA): TGTGCCAGCAGCCTCAAGGGGGGGTCTTACAATGAGCAGTTCTTC. This sequence joins TRBV11-3 and TRBJ2-1, with D perhaps TRBD2 (7 bases). Germline assignment: CDR1 SGHNT and CDR2 YENEEA. Trimming removed 5 bases at V and 4 bases at J, with 15 bases between. CDR3 length equals 15 residues.

This clone was recorded only once. This chain links TRBV2 with TRBJ2-7; D perhaps matches TRBD1 (6 bases). Germline V gene sequence: CDR1 SNHLY, CDR2 FYNNEI. The CDR3 extends over 14 amino acids. V shed 6 bases and J shed 0 bases, with 12 bases lying between them. This CDR3 is CASRVDRSSYEQYF. In nucleotides, the CDR3 is TGTGCCAGCAGGGTAGACAGGAGCTCCTACGAGCAGTACTTC.

V is TRBV5-4 and J is TRBJ1-3, with D perhaps TRBD1 (5 bases). In germline, CDR1 is SGHNT, CDR2 YYREEE (reference sequence). Between the trimmed V and J ends, which lost 4 bases and 3 bases, there was a span of 11 bases. CDR3 length: 14 amino acids. The CDR3 nucleotides are TGTGCCAGCAGCCCGCAGGGAATTGGAAACACCATATATTTT. The encoded protein is CASSPQGIGNTIYF.

The CDR3 nucleotides read TGTGCCAGCAGCTTAAATCGTGGAGCGGGTTCGAACACCGGGGAGCTGTTTTTT. Protein: CASSLNRGAGSNTGELFF. V gene TRBV7-2 combines with J gene TRBJ2-2; tentative D call: TRBD2 (6 bases). The CDR3 extends over 18 amino acids. Germline V gene lookup returns CDR1 SGHTA and CDR2 FQGNSA. Trimming pared 2 bases from V and 0 bases from J, leaving 16 bases between.

The chain carries TRBV20-1 and TRBJ1-1, with D unresolved. V lost 3 bases to trimming and J lost 3 bases, with 5 bases between them. CDR3 size: 11 residues. Germline V gives CDR1 DFQATT, CDR2 SNEGSKA (reference sequence). The CDR3 DNA follows: TGCAGTGCTAGGGTAGACACTGAAGCTTTCTTT. Translating gives CSARVDTEAFF.

The chain is built from TRBV5-4 and TRBJ1-2, with D possibly being TRBD1 (6 bases). The germline V gene encodes CDR1 SGHNT and CDR2 YYREEE (reference sequence). CDR3 length: 13 amino acids. Trimming pared 4 bases from V and 2 bases from J, leaving 9 bases between. The CDR3 protein is CASSPGQNYGYTF. The CDR3 bases are TGTGCCAGCAGCCCTGGACAGAACTATGGCTACACCTTC.

This chain links TRBV5-1 with TRBJ2-7; TRBD1 is a possible D gene (6 bases). Trimming took 4 bases from V and 0 from J, leaving 11 bases between them. In germline, CDR1 is SGHRS, CDR2 YFSETQ. The CDR3 is made up of 14 amino acids. The CDR3 is CASSPGTLSYEQYF. The CDR3, as DNA: TGCGCCAGCAGCCCCGGGACACTCTCCTACGAGCAGTACTTC. Full variable domain (rest looked up from reference TRBV5-1 and TRBJ2-7): KAGVTQTPRYLIKTRGQQVTLSCSPISGHRSVSWYQQTPGQGLQFLFEYFSETQRNKGNFPGRFSGRQFSNSRSEMNVSTLELGDSALYLCASSPGTLSYEQYFGPGTRLTVT.

This chain uses TRBV28 with TRBJ2-5, with 10 positions matching TRBD2. The CDR3 length is 15 residues. The trim removed 2 bases at V and 5 bases at J, leaving 5 bases unmatched. CDR1 MDHEN and CDR2 SYDVKM come from the germline V gene. The CDR3 nucleotides are TGTGCCAGCAGTTTAGGACTAGCGGCCTGGGAGACCCAGTACTTC. It encodes CASSLGLAAWETQYF.

This clone was detected a few times. The genes are TRBV7-2 and TRBJ1-2, with no clear D. Trimming took 2 bases from V and 3 from J, leaving 13 bases between them. The CDR3 covers 15 residues. In germline, CDR1 is SGHTA, CDR2 FQGNSA. The CDR3 DNA reads TGTGCCAGCAGCTTATCGGCGGCAAACTACTATGGCTACACCTTC. Translation: CASSLSAANYYGYTF.

J is TRBJ2-2 and V is TRBV2; TRBD2 matches at 8 bases. The V segment lost 5 bases and the J segment 6 bases; nucleotides outside the gene matches: 11. This CDR3 spans 16 amino acids. Germline CDR1 and CDR2: SNHLY and FYNNEI. CDR3 bases: TGTGCCAGCAGTCGGGAGGAGCGGGGGTTATCCGGGGAGCTGTTTTTT. This codes for CASSREERGLSGELFF.

This rearrangement joins TRBV11-3 to TRBJ1-6; no firm D call. V lost 5 bases, J lost 7 bases, and 12 bases lay in between. Looked up from germline, CDR1 is SGHNT and CDR2 is YENEEA. There are 14 residues in the CDR3. The DNA of the CDR3 is TGTGCCAGCAGCCGGGATGGAGGGAATTCACCCCTCCACTTT. Its protein product is CASSRDGGNSPLHF.

The chain combines TRBV7-2 with TRBJ1-3; 7 bases are a match to TRBD1. The CDR3 length is 15 residues. The ends lost 5 bases at V and 2 bases at J; junction bases unmatched: 6. Germline lookup yields CDR1 SGHTA and CDR2 FQGNSA. The CDR3 bases are TGTGCCAGCAGCACCAGGGGGGTAACTGGAAACACCATATATTTT. This translates into CASSTRGVTGNTIYF. Full variable domain (outside the CDR3, taken from reference TRBV7-2 and TRBJ1-3): GAGVSQSPSNKVTEKGKDVELRCDPISGHTALYWYRQSLGQGLEFLIYFQGNSAPDKSGLPSDRFSAERTGGSVSTLTIQRTQQEDSAVYLCASSTRGVTGNTIYFGEGSWLTVV.

This CDR3 reads CASRSSGTYNEQFF. CDR3 nucleotide sequence: TGTGCCAGTAGGTCTAGCGGGACCTACAATGAGCAGTTCTTC. The chain couples TRBV19 to TRBJ2-1; TRBD2 aligns across 9 bases. V was pared by 6 bases and J by 2 bases, with 2 bases of the junction left unmatched. Germline V gives CDR1 LNHDA, CDR2 SQIVND (reference sequence). The CDR3 contains 14 residues.

This clone was counted ten times or more. V gene TRBV10-1 combines with J gene TRBJ2-2; D possibly corresponds to TRBD1 (6 bases). V was pared by 6 bases and J by 2 bases, with 7 bases between. This CDR3 is 13 amino acids long. From germline, CDR1 is WNHNN and CDR2 SYGVQD (reference sequence). In DNA, the CDR3 is TGCGCCAGCAGGGACAGTAACACCGGGGAGCTGTTTTTT. It is translated as CASRDSNTGELFF.

As for this clone: In the same sample, other DNA sequences code for this CDR3. The J gene is TRBJ1-1, the V gene TRBV18; TRBD1 is a possible D gene (5 bases). Germline V gives CDR1 KGHSH, CDR2 LQKENI. This CDR3 is built from 13 residues. The V and J ends lost 6 bases and 1 base respectively, with 9 bases between them. The CDR3 DNA reads TGTGCCAGCTCTCCCGGACAGAACACTGAAGCTTTCTTT. It specifies CASSPGQNTEAFF. The full variable domain, with the rest looked up from reference TRBV18 and TRBJ1-1, is NAGVMQNPRHLVRRRGQEARLRCSPMKGHSHVYWYRQLPEEGLKFMVYLQKENIIDESGMPKERFSAEFPKEGPSILRIQQVVRGDSAAYFCASSPGQNTEAFFGQGTRLTVV.

J is TRBJ2-2 and V is TRBV7-9; 7 nucleotides agree with TRBD1. The ends lost 5 bases at V and 5 bases at J; junction bases unmatched: 5. CDR3 length: 14 residues. Germline-derived CDR1 and CDR2 are SEHNR and FQNEAQ (reference sequence). The CDR3 reads CASSITGATGELFF. DNA of the CDR3: TGTGCCAGCAGCATTACAGGGGCTACCGGGGAGCTGTTTTTT.

CDR3 amino acids: CASSQDRARTEAFF. CDR3 nucleotides: TGTGCCAGCAGCCAAGACAGGGCAAGAACTGAAGCTTTCTTT. This rearrangement joins TRBV14 to TRBJ1-1, with a tentative D call TRBD1 (5 bases). The CDR3 spans 14 residues. The germline gives CDR1 SGHDN, CDR2 FVKESK. Trimming stripped 0 bases from V and 5 bases from J, with 10 bases between.